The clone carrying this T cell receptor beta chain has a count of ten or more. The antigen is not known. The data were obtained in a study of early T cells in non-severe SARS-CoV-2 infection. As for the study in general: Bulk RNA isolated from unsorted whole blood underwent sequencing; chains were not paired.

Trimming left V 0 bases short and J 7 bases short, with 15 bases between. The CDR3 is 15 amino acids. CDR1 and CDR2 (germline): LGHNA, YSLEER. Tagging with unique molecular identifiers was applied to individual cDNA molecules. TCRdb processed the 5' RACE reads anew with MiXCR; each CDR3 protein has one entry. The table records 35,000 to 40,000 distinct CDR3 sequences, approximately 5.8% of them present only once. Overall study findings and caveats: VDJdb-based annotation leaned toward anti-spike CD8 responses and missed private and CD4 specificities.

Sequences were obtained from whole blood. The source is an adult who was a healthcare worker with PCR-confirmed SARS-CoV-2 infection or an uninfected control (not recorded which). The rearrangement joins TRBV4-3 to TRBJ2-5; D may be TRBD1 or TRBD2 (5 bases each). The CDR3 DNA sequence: TGCGCCAGCAGCCAAGATGGGGGTCCAGGCGGGACCCAGTACTTC. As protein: CASSQDGGPGGTQYF.